Shown below are 9 T cell receptor beta chains from a single sample sequenced in a study of early T cells in non-severe SARS-CoV-2 infection. TCRdb re-analysed the 5' RACE reads in MiXCR, keeping a single row per CDR3 protein. The repertoire holds tens of thousands of distinct CDR3 sequences, with roughly 4.5% as singletons. The sequencing here drew on whole blood, taken at baseline. The receptors derive from an adult who was a healthcare worker with PCR-confirmed SARS-CoV-2 infection or an uninfected control (not recorded which).

This clonotype was found many times. The rearrangement links TRBV20-1 to TRBJ2-2, with 11 bases aligning to TRBD2. Trimming cost V 0 bases and J 9 bases; bases outside gene matches: 6. Germline V gene data show CDR1 as DFQATT and CDR2 as SNEGSKA (reference sequence). This CDR3 has 15 residues. CDR3 loop: CSARDRTSGSRELFF. The CDR3, as DNA: TGCAGTGCTAGAGATAGAACTAGCGGGAGCCGGGAGCTGTTTTTT.

This clonotype was seen repeatedly, ten times or more. The chain links TRBV14 to TRBJ2-2; TRBD2 aligns across 11 bases. The CDR3 has 18 residues. V was clipped by 0 bases and J by 6 bases; unmatched bases: 9. Germline lookup yields CDR1 SGHDN and CDR2 FVKESK. CDR3 in amino acids: CASSQDLVLAGGSGELFF. DNA of the CDR3: TGTGCCAGCAGCCAAGATCTTGTCCTAGCGGGAGGTTCCGGGGAGCTGTTTTTT.

This clonotype was recorded at least ten times. The J gene is TRBJ2-1, the V gene TRBV19; D might be TRBD2 (6 bases). The V gene's germline CDR1 is LNHDA and CDR2 SQIVND (reference sequence). The CDR3 spans 15 residues. V lost 7 bases, J lost 9 bases, and 22 bases lay in between. The CDR3 DNA reads TGTGCCAGTAACAAGGAGGGAGGCAGGGCGCGTGAGCAGTTCTTC. As protein: CASNKEGGRAREQFF.

The table lists this clonotype with many counts. The V gene is TRBV6-2 or TRBV6-3, the J gene TRBJ2-7; 11 bases line up with TRBD2. This CDR3 region has 16 residues. The germline gives CDR1 MNHEY, CDR2 SVGEGT. V lost 5 bases and J lost 4; bases outside the gene matches: 10. CDR3 sequence: CASSPQTSGVSYEQYF. CDR3 coding DNA: TGTGCCAGCAGTCCCCAGACTAGCGGGGTATCGTACGAGCAGTACTTC.

The table lists this clonotype with many counts. The chain couples TRBV6-5 to TRBJ2-2, with D tentatively TRBD1 (6 bases). Germline CDR1 and CDR2: MNHEY and SVGAGI. The CDR3 totals 16 residues. Between the trimmed V and J ends, which lost 0 bases and 6 bases, there was a span of 14 bases. The CDR3 here is CASSYSNRVRAGELFF. In DNA form, the CDR3 reads TGTGCCAGCAGTTACTCAAACAGGGTTCGCGCCGGGGAGCTGTTTTTT.

This clonotype was recorded many times. The CDR3 sequence is CASSRQGNGELFF. The CDR3 nucleotides read TGTGCCAGCAGCAGACAGGGGAACGGGGAGCTGTTTTTT. The rearrangement joins TRBV6-2 or TRBV6-3 to TRBJ2-2; 8 bases fit TRBD1. CDR3 length: 13 amino acids. V trimming: 6 bases; J trimming: 7 bases; junction bases outside the gene matches: 4. Germline V lookup: CDR1 MNHEY, CDR2 SVGEGT.

This clonotype occurred many times. Germline is not matched at one junction end, which may reflect a read error. The chain recombines TRBV7-2 with TRBJ2-7, with a weak D call TRBD1 (6 bases). This CDR3 is 15 amino acids long. Germline lookup yields CDR1 SGHTA and CDR2 FQGNSA. CDR3 nucleotides: TGTGCCAGCAGCTTAGATGGACAGCCCCCACTAGGGCAGTATTTC. Translation: CASSLDGQPPLGQYF.

This clonotype was observed at least ten times. The rearrangement joins TRBV5-1 to TRBJ2-7, with D perhaps TRBD2 (5 bases). Trimming pared 5 bases from V and 2 bases from J, leaving 11 bases between. Germline CDR1 is SGHRS and CDR2 is YFSETQ. The CDR3 contains 13 residues. CDR3: CASRARVAYEQYF. The CDR3 DNA sequence: TGCGCCAGCAGGGCGCGGGTAGCCTACGAGCAGTACTTC.

At least ten counts were recorded for this clonotype. The chain is built from TRBV7-2 and TRBJ2-4, with 14 bases identical to TRBD2. V lost 2 bases to trimming and J lost 9 bases; unmatched junction nucleotides: 12. The germline V gene has CDR1 SGHTA and CDR2 FQGNSA. The CDR3 is made up of 18 amino acids. The CDR3 protein is CASSLPDGLAGGWVIQYF. CDR3 DNA: TGTGCCAGCAGCTTACCAGACGGACTAGCGGGGGGCTGGGTCATTCAGTACTTC.